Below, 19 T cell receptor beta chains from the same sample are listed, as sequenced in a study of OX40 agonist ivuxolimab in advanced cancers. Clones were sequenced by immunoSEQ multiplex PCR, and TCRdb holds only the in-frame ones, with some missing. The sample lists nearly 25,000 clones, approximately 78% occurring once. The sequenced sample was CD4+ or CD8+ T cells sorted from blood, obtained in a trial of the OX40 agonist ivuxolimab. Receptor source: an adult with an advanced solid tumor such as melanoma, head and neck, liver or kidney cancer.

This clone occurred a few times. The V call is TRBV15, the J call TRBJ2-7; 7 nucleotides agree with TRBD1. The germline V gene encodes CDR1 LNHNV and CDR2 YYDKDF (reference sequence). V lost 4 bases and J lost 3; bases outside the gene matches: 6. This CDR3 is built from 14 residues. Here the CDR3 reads CATSTGGKDYEQYF. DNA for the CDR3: TGTGCCACCAGCACAGGGGGTAAAGACTACGAGCAGTACTTC.

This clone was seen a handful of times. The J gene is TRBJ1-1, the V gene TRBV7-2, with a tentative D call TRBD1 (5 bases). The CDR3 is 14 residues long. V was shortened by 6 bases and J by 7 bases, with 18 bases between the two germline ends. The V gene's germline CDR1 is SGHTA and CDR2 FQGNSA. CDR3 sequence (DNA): TGTGCCAGCAGAAGTATCGGGACGTTGAATGAAGCTTTCTTT. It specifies CASRSIGTLNEAFF.

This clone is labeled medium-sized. The CDR3 reads CSVEERGNEQFF. CDR3 DNA: TGCAGCGTTGAAGAGCGGGGCAATGAGCAGTTCTTC. The V gene is TRBV29-1, the J gene TRBJ2-1; D is perhaps TRBD2 (6 bases). Looked up from germline, CDR1 is SQVTM and CDR2 is ANQGSEA. The V and J ends lost 0 bases and 6 bases respectively, with 6 bases between them. CDR3 length: 12 residues.

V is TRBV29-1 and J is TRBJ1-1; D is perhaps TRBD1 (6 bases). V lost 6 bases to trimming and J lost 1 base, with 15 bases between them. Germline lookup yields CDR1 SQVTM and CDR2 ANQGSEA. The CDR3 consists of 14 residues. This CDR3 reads CSVTQGTQNTEAFF. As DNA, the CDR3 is TGCAGCGTAACCCAGGGGACTCAGAACACTGAAGCTTTCTTT.

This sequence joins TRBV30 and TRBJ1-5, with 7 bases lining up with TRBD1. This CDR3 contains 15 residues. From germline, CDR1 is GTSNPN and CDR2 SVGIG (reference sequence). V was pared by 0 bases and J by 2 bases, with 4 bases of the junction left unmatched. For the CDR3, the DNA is TGTGCCTGGAGTGTACAGGGGACTCGCAATCAGCCCCAGCATTTT. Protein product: CAWSVQGTRNQPQHF.

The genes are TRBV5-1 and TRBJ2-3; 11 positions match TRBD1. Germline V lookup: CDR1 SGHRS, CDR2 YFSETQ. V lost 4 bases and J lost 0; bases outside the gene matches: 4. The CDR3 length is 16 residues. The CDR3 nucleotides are TGCGCCAGCAGCGTCGGGACAGGGGGAAGCACAGATACGCAGTATTTT. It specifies CASSVGTGGSTDTQYF.

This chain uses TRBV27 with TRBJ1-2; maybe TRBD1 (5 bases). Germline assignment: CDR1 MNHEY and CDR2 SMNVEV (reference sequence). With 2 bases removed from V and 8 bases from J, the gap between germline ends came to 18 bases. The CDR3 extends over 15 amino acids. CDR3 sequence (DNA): TGTGCCAGCAGTTTACGGGTAACGGGGGAAGGAGGCTACACCTTC. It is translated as CASSLRVTGEGGYTF.

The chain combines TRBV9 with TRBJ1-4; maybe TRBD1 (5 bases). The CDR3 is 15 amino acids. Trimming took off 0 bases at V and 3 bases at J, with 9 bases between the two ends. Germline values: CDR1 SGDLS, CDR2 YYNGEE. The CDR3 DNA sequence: TGTGCCAGCAGCGTAGGCCCGGGGGCTAATGAAAAACTGTTTTTT. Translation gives CASSVGPGANEKLFF.

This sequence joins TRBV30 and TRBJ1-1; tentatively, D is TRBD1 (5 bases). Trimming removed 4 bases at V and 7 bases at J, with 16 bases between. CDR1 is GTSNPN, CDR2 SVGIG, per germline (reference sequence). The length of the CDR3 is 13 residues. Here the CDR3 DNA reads TGTGCCTGGACTGCAGGGACGGATCTTGAAGCTTTCTTT. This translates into CAWTAGTDLEAFF.

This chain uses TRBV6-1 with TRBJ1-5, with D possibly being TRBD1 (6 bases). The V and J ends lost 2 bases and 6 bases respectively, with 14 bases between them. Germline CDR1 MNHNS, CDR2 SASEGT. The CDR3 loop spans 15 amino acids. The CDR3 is CASSESITGIQPQHF. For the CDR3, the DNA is TGTGCCAGCAGTGAATCGATAACAGGGATTCAGCCCCAGCATTTT.

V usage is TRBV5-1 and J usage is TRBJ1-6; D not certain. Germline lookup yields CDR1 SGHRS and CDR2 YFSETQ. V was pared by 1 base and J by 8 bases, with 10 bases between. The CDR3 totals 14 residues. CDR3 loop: CASSLRQTDSPLHF. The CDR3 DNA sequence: TGCGCCAGCAGCTTGCGTCAGACCGATTCACCCCTCCACTTT.

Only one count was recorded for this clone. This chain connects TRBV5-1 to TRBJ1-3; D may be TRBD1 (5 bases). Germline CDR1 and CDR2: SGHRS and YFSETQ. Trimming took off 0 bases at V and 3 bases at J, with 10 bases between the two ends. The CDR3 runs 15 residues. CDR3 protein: CASSLAWGGGNTIYF. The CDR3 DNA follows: TGCGCCAGCAGCTTGGCCTGGGGCGGTGGAAACACCATATATTTT.

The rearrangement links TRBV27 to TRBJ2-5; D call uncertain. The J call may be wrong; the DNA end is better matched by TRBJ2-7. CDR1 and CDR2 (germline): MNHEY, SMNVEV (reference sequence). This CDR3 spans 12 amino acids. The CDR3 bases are TGTGCCAGCAGTTTAATCTTGTACGAGCAGTACTTC. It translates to CASSLILYEQYF.

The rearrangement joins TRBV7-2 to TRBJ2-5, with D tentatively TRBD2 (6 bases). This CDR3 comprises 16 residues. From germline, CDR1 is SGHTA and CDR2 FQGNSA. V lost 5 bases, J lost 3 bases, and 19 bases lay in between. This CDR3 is CASSLGGTAKKETQYF. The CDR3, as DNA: TGTGCCAGCAGCCTAGGCGGGACCGCCAAGAAAGAGACCCAGTACTTC.

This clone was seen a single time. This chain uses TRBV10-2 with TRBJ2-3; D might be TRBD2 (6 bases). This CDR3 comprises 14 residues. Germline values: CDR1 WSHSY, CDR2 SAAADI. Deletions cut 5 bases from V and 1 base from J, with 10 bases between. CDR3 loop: CASSILAGTDTQYF. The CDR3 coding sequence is TGCGCCAGCAGTATCTTAGCGGGCACAGATACGCAGTATTTT.

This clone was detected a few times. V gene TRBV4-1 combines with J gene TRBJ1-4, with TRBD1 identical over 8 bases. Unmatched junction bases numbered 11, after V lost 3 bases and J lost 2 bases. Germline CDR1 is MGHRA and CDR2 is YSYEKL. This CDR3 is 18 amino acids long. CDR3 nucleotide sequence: TGCGCCAGCAGCCACATACAGGGGGTGGTAAGGACTAATGAAAAACTGTTTTTT. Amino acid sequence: CASSHIQGVVRTNEKLFF.

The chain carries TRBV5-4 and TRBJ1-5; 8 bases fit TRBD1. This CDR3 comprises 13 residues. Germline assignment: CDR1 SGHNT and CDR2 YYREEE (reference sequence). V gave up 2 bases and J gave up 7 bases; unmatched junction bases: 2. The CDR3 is CASSFGQGQPQHF. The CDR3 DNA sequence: TGTGCCAGCAGCTTTGGACAGGGACAGCCCCAGCATTTT. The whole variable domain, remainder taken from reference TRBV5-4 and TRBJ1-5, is ETGVTQSPTHLIKTRGQQVTLRCSSQSGHNTVSWYQQALGQGPQFIFQYYREEENGRGNFPPRFSGLQFPNYSSELNVNALELDDSALYLCASSFGQGQPQHFGDGTRLSIL.

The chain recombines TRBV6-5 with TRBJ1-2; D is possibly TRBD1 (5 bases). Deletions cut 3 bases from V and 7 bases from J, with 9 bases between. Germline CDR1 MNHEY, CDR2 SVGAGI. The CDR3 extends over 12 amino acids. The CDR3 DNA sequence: TGTGCCAGCAGTTATAAGGGGCTTGGCTACACCTTC. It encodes CASSYKGLGYTF.

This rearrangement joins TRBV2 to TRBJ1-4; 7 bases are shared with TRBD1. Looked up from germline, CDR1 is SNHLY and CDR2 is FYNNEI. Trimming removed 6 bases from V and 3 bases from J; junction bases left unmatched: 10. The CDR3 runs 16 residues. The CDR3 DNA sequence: TGTGCCAGCAGCACACAGGGGAGGAGGCCTAATGAAAAACTGTTTTTT. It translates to CASSTQGRRPNEKLFF. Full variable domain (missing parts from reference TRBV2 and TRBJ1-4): EPEVTQTPSHQVTQMGQEVILRCVPISNHLYFYWYRQILGQKVEFLVSFYNNEISEKSEIFDDQFSVERPDGSNFTLKIRSTKLEDSAMYFCASSTQGRRPNEKLFFGSGTQLSVL.